This TCR beta chain was obtained from a study of blood T cell repertoires in COVID-19. Germline V CDR1 and CDR2: SEHNR, FQNEAQ (reference sequence). This CDR3 is built from 15 residues. Trimming removed 5 bases at V and 0 bases at J, with 13 bases between. This clone was observed a handful of times. How the authors handled the data: Amplifying reference gene primers gave estimates of nucleated cell counts. Some clones are missing from TCRdb's copy, which holds only in-frame ones; the method was immunoSEQ multiplex PCR. The DNA gave D and trimming, while V, J and clone size come from that table. This sample has 120,000 to 150,000 clones; approximately 89% occur once, and the top ten carry around 28%.

The sample was peripheral blood. V usage is TRBV7-9 and J usage is TRBJ1-2, with D unclear. The receptor was derived from a human donor in a cohort sampled during active COVID-19. This chain's CDR3 is CASSPVSVTNYGYTF. In DNA, the CDR3 is TGTGCCAGCAGCCCGGTGTCGGTGACTAACTATGGCTACACCTTC.